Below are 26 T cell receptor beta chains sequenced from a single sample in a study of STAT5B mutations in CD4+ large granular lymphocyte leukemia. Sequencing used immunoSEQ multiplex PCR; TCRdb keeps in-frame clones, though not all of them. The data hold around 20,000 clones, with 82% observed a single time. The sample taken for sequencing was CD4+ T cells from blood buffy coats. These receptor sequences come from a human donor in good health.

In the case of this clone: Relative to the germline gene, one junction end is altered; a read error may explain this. The CDR3, as DNA: TGTGCCAGCTGCCCCTCTCTGAACTCTGAAGCTTTCTTT. Its protein product is CASCPSLNSEAFF. The chain uses TRBV6-1 and TRBJ1-1; D not certain. The length of the CDR3 is 13 residues. Germline V gene sequence: CDR1 MNHNS, CDR2 SASEGT.

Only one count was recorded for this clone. CDR3 bases: TGTGCCACCAGCAGAGTACGTAATGGTTTCACAGATACGCAGTATTTT. Its protein product is CATSRVRNGFTDTQYF. The chain has TRBV15 and TRBJ2-3; D remains ambiguous. The V end lost 1 base, the J end lost 2 bases, and 13 bases lay between the germline ends. The germline gives CDR1 LNHNV, CDR2 YYDKDF (reference sequence). This CDR3 contains 16 residues.

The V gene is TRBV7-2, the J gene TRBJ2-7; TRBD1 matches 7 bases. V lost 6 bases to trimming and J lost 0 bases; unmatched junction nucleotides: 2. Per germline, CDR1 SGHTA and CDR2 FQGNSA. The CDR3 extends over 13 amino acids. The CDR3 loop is CASSRQGSYEQYF. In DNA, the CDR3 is TGTGCCAGCAGTCGACAGGGCTCCTACGAGCAGTACTTC. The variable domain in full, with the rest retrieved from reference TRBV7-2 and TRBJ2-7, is GAGVSQSPSNKVTEKGKDVELRCDPISGHTALYWYRQSLGQGLEFLIYFQGNSAPDKSGLPSDRFSAERTGGSVSTLTIQRTQQEDSAVYLCASSRQGSYEQYFGPGTRLTVT.

CDR3: CSVEEGASKNIQYF. The CDR3 DNA reads TGCAGCGTTGAGGAGGGGGCGTCCAAAAACATTCAGTACTTC. The chain couples TRBV29-1 to TRBJ2-4; D might be TRBD1 (7 bases). V lost 3 bases and J 2 bases, leaving 11 bases between the germline ends. The CDR3 has 14 residues. Germline assignment: CDR1 SQVTM and CDR2 ANQGSEA.

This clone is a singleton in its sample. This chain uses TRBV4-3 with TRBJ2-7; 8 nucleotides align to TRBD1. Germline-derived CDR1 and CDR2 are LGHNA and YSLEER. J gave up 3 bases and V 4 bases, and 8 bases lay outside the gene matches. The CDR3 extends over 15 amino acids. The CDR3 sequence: CASSLYSQGDYEQYF. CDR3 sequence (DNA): TGCGCCAGCAGCCTATACTCACAGGGGGACTACGAGCAGTACTTC.

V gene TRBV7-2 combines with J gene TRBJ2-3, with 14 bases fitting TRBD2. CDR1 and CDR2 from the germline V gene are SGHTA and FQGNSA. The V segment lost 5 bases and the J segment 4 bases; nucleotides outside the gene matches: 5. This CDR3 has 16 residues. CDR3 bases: TGTGCCAGCAGCCCGGGACTAGCGGGAGTAGCAGATACGCAGTATTTT. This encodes CASSPGLAGVADTQYF.

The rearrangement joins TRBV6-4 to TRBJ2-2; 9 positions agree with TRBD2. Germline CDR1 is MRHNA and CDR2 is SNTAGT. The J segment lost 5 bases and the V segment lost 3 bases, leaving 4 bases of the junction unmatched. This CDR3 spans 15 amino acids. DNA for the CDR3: TGTGCCAGCAGTGAAACAACTAGCGGGACCGGGGAGCTGTTTTTT. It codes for CASSETTSGTGELFF.

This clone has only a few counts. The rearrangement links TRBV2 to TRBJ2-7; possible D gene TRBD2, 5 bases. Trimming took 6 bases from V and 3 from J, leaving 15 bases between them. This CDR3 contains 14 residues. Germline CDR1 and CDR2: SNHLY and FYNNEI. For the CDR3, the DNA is TGTGCCAGCAGATTCGCGGTCCGGGACTACGAGCAGTACTTC. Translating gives CASRFAVRDYEQYF.

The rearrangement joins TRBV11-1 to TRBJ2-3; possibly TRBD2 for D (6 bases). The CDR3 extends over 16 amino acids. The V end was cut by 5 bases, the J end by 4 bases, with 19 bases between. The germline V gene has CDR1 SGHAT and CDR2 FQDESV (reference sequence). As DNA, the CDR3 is TGTGCCAGCAGCCAACCGGGGCTAGCGAGTGCAGATACGCAGTATTTT. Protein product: CASSQPGLASADTQYF.

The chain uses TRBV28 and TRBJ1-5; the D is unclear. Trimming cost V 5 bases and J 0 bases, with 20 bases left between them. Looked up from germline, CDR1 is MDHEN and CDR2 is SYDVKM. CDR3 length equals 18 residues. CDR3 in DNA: TGTGCCAGCAGTCCCTTCCGTCCTCAGGCTTATAGCAATCAGCCCCAGCATTTT. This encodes CASSPFRPQAYSNQPQHF.

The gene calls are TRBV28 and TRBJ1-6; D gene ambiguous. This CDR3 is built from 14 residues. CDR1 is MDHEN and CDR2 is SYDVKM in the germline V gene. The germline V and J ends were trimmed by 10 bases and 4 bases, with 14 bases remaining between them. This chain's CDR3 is CATTASAYNSPLHF. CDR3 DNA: TGTGCCACTACAGCCTCTGCTTATAATTCACCCCTCCACTTT. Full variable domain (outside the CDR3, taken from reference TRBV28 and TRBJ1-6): DVKVTQSSRYLVKRTGEKVFLECVQDMDHENMFWYRQDPGLGLRLIYFSYDVKMKEKGDIPEGYSVSREKKERFSLILESASTNQTSMYLCATTASAYNSPLHFGNGTRLTVT.

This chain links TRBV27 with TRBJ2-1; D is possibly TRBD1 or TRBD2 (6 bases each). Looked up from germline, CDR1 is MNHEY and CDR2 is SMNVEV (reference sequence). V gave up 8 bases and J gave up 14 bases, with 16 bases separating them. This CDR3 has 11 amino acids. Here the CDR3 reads CASGGTLGEFF. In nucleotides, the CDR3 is TGTGCCAGCGGGGGGACACTGGGGGAGTTCTTC.

The CDR3: CASNTQGAYEQYF. DNA of the CDR3: TGTGCCAGCAATACCCAGGGGGCCTACGAGCAGTACTTC. The chain joins TRBV27 to TRBJ2-7; TRBD1 aligns across 7 bases. This CDR3 comprises 13 residues. The germline CDR1 and CDR2 sequences are MNHEY and SMNVEV (reference sequence). V gave up 7 bases and J gave up 2 bases; unmatched junction bases: 5.

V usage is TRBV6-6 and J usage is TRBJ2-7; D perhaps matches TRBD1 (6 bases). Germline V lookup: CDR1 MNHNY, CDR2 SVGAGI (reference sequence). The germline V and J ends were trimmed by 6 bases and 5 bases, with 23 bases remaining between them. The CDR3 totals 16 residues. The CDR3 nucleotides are TGTGCCAGCAGGCGCGACTTGGGGCAGGGGTTTCACGAGCAGTACTTC. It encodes CASRRDLGQGFHEQYF.

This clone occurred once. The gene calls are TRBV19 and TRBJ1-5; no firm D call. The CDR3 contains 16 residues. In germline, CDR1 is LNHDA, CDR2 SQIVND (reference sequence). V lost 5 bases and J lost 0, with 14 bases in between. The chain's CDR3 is CASSPQGLNSNQPQHF. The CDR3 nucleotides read TGTGCCAGTAGTCCCCAAGGATTGAATAGCAATCAGCCCCAGCATTTT.

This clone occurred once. CDR3 in amino acids: CASSIVGANQPQHF. The CDR3 DNA follows: TGTGCCAGTAGTATAGTCGGCGCCAATCAGCCCCAGCATTTT. The rearrangement uses TRBV19 and TRBJ1-5, with no clear D. CDR1 LNHDA and CDR2 SQIVND come from the germline V gene (reference sequence). The CDR3 spans 14 residues. Trimming took off 1 base at V and 3 bases at J, with 7 bases between the two ends.

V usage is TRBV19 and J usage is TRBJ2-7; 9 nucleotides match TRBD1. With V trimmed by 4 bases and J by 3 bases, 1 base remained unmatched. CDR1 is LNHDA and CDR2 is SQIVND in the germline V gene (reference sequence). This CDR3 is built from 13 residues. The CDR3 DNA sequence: TGTGCCAGTAGTAAGGACAGGGGCTACGAGCAGTACTTC. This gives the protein CASSKDRGYEQYF. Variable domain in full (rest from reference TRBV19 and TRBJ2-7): DGGITQSPKYLFRKEGQNVTLSCEQNLNHDAMYWYRQDPGQGLRLIYYSQIVNDFQKGDIAEGYSVSREKKESFPLTVTSAQKNPTAFYLCASSKDRGYEQYFGPGTRLTVT.

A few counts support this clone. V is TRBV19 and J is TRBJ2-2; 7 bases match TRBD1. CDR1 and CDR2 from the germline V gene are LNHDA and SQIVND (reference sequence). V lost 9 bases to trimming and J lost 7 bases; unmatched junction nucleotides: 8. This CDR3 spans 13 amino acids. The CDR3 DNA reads TGTGCCAGCACCGACAGGGTCCACGGGGAGCTGTTTTTT. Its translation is CASTDRVHGELFF.

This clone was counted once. CDR3 DNA: TGTGCCAGCTCACCCCTCCGGGGTACGGGAGATGAAAAACTGTTTTTT. Translated, it gives CASSPLRGTGDEKLFF. The V gene is TRBV18, the J gene TRBJ1-4; D remains ambiguous. V was clipped by 3 bases and J by 6 bases, with 17 bases between them. This CDR3 has 16 residues. Germline V gene sequence: CDR1 KGHSH, CDR2 LQKENI.

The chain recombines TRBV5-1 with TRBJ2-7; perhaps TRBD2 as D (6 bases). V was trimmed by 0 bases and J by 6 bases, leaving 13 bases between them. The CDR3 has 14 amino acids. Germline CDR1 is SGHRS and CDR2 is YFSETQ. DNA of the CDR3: TGCGCCAGCAGCTTGGGACGGGAGTCTGGCGAGCAGTACTTC. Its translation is CASSLGRESGEQYF. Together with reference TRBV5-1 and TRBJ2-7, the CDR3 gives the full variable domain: KAGVTQTPRYLIKTRGQQVTLSCSPISGHRSVSWYQQTPGQGLQFLFEYFSETQRNKGNFPGRFSGRQFSNSRSEMNVSTLELGDSALYLCASSLGRESGEQYFGPGTRLTVT.

For the CDR3, the DNA is TGTGCCAGCAGCTTGGCCTTGGAGCATGGGACGCAGTATTTT. The encoded protein is CASSLALEHGTQYF. The V and J genes are TRBV5-4 and TRBJ2-3, with D uncertain. The germline gives CDR1 SGHNT, CDR2 YYREEE (reference sequence). Trimming shortened V by 0 bases and J by 9 bases, and 14 bases separated the two germline ends. This CDR3 spans 14 amino acids.

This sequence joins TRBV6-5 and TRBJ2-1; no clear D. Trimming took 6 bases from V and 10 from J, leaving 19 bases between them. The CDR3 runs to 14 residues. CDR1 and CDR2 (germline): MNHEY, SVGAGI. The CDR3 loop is CASRYSGSKQEQFF. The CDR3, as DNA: TGTGCCAGCAGGTATAGTGGAAGTAAACAGGAGCAGTTCTTC.

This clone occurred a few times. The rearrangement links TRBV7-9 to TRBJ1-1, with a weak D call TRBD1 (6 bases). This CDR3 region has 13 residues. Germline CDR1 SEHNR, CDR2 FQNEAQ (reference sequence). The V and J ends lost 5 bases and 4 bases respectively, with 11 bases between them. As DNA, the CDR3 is TGTGCCAGCAGCCTTACAGGGCTCACTGAAGCTTTCTTT. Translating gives CASSLTGLTEAFF.

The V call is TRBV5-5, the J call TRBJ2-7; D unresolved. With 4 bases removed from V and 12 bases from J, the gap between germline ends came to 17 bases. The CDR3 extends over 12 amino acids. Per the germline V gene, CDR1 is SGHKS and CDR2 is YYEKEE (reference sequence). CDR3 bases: TGTGCCAGCAGCCTAGAGGTAGGCCCAGCGTACTTC. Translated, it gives CASSLEVGPAYF. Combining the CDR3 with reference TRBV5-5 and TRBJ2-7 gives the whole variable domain DAGVTQSPTHLIKTRGQQVTLRCSPISGHKSVSWYQQVLGQGPQFIFQYYEKEERGRGNFPDRFSARQFPNYSSELNVNALLLGDSALYLCASSLEVGPAYFGPGTRLTVT.

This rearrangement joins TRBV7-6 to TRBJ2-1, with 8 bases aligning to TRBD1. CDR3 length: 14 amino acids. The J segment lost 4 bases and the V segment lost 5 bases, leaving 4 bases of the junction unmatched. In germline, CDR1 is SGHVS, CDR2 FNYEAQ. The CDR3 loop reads CASSGQGAYNEQFF. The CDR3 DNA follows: TGTGCCAGCAGCGGGCAGGGGGCGTACAATGAGCAGTTCTTC.

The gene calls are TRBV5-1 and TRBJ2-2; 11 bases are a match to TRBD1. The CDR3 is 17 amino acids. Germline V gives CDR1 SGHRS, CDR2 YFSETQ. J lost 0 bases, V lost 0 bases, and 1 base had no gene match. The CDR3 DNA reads TGCGCCAGCAGCTTGGTGGGACAGGGGGCGAACACCGGGGAGCTGTTTTTT. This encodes CASSLVGQGANTGELFF.